This is a list of T cell receptor beta chains from one sample in a study of T cell repertoires in cytomegalovirus infection. TCRdb re-called the reads with MiXCR, one entry per CDR3 protein. Among 200,000 to 300,000 distinct CDR3 sequences listed, less than 9.5% were seen once. The sequenced material came from PBMCs. These receptors all stem from a human donor in good health (CMV status not recorded). Some clones in this sample may be carry-over from other donors' samples. Each CDR3 is given with its conserved first and last residue. Each record gives: V gene, D gene, clone size, CDR3 length, J gene, CDR3 DNA, CDR3 protein. The D gene is left open where the match is weak. Expanded clones are given a class, and other clones once, few, many or no size at all.

V gene: TRBV19
D gene: -
clone size: many
CDR3 length: 16
J gene: TRBJ1-1
CDR3 DNA: TGTGCCAGTAGTATTGTCATCGCGGGAGGGACGGCCGAAGCTTTCTTT
CDR3 protein: CASSIVIAGGTAEAFF

V gene: TRBV12-3/TRBV12-4
D gene: -
clone size: many
CDR3 length: 16
J gene: TRBJ2-7
CDR3 DNA: TGTGCCAGCAGTTCCTTGGGGCCTGCAGGGTTCGGGGAGCAGTACTTC
CDR3 protein: CASSSLGPAGFGEQYF

V gene: TRBV12-3/TRBV12-4
D gene: TRBD1
clone size: many
CDR3 length: 14
J gene: TRBJ1-1
CDR3 DNA: TGTGCCAGCACCCTGACAGGGAGAAACACTGAAGCTTTCTTT
CDR3 protein: CASTLTGRNTEAFF

V gene: TRBV15
D gene: -
clone size: many
CDR3 length: 13
J gene: TRBJ1-4
CDR3 DNA: TGTGCCACCAAGCCGGGGGGAAATGAAAAACTGTTTTTT
CDR3 protein: CATKPGGNEKLFF

V gene: TRBV15
D gene: -
clone size: few
CDR3 length: 15
J gene: TRBJ1-1
CDR3 DNA: TGTGCCACCAGCAGATATGGGGCGCAGGGCACTGAAGCTTTCTTT
CDR3 protein: CATSRYGAQGTEAFF

V gene: TRBV7-4
D gene: -
clone size: many
CDR3 length: 13
J gene: TRBJ1-1
CDR3 DNA: TGTGCCAGCAGCTTCAGTCTGGGGGTAGAAGCTTTCTTT
CDR3 protein: CASSFSLGVEAFF

V gene: TRBV18
D gene: -
clone size: few
CDR3 length: 14
J gene: TRBJ1-1
CDR3 DNA: TGTGCCAGCTCAGACTCCCTTCCGCACGCTGAAGCTTTCTTT
CDR3 protein: CASSDSLPHAEAFF

V gene: TRBV5-6
D gene: -
clone size: -
CDR3 length: 14
J gene: TRBJ2-2
CDR3 DNA: TGTGCCAGCAGCTTTCGGACCAGTCTCGGGGAGCTGTTTTTT
CDR3 protein: CASSFRTSLGELFF

V gene: TRBV7-6
D gene: -
clone size: few
CDR3 length: 15
J gene: TRBJ2-2
CDR3 DNA: TGTGCCAGCAGCTTAGGTCGGGGTTTCACCGGGGAGCTGTTTTTT
CDR3 protein: CASSLGRGFTGELFF

V gene: TRBV20-1
D gene: TRBD1
clone size: -
CDR3 length: 16
J gene: TRBJ1-3
CDR3 DNA: TGCAGTGCTGCCGGGACAGGGACGATCTCTGGAAACACCATATATTTT
CDR3 protein: CSAAGTGTISGNTIYF

V gene: TRBV12-3/TRBV12-4
D gene: -
clone size: many
CDR3 length: 12
J gene: TRBJ1-6
CDR3 DNA: TGTGCCAGCAGTTTGCCGGGCTCACCCCTCCACTTT
CDR3 protein: CASSLPGSPLHF

V gene: TRBV19
D gene: -
clone size: -
CDR3 length: 11
J gene: TRBJ1-3
CDR3 DNA: TGTGCCAGTAGATTCGGAAACACCATATATTTT
CDR3 protein: CASRFGNTIYF

V gene: TRBV6-5
D gene: TRBD2
clone size: many
CDR3 length: 13
J gene: TRBJ2-1
CDR3 DNA: TGTGCCAGCAGGCGTAGCGGGGGCAATGAGCAGTTCTTC
CDR3 protein: CASRRSGGNEQFF

V gene: TRBV5-8
D gene: -
clone size: many
CDR3 length: 14
J gene: TRBJ2-1
CDR3 DNA: TGTGCCAGCAGATATAGGCAGGGGGGCAATGAGCAGTTCTTC
CDR3 protein: CASRYRQGGNEQFF

V gene: TRBV11-1
D gene: TRBD1
clone size: many
CDR3 length: 14
J gene: TRBJ1-4
CDR3 DNA: TGTGCCAGCAGCTTCGGGACAGGGAATGAAAAACTGTTTTTT
CDR3 protein: CASSFGTGNEKLFF

V gene: TRBV7-8
D gene: TRBD1
clone size: many
CDR3 length: 17
J gene: TRBJ1-3
CDR3 DNA: TGTGCCAGCAGCCGAATTGGACAGGGGAGTTTTGGAAACACCATATATTTT
CDR3 protein: CASSRIGQGSFGNTIYF

V gene: TRBV11-2
D gene: -
clone size: many
CDR3 length: 11
J gene: TRBJ2-1
CDR3 DNA: TGTGCCAGCAGCGTGAGCAATGAGCAGTTCTTC
CDR3 protein: CASSVSNEQFF

V gene: TRBV7-3
D gene: TRBD1
clone size: many
CDR3 length: 13
J gene: TRBJ1-1
CDR3 DNA: TGTGCCAGCAGCTTTTCACAGGGGGCTGAAGCTTTCTTT
CDR3 protein: CASSFSQGAEAFF

V gene: TRBV12-3/TRBV12-4
D gene: -
clone size: many
CDR3 length: 12
J gene: TRBJ2-6
CDR3 DNA: TGTGCCAGCTCTTTCTGGGCCAACGTCCTGACTTTC
CDR3 protein: CASSFWANVLTF

V gene: TRBV7-2
D gene: TRBD1
clone size: few
CDR3 length: 15
J gene: TRBJ2-5
CDR3 DNA: TGTGCCAGCAGACCCCCGACAGGGTACCAAGAGACCCAGTACTTC
CDR3 protein: CASRPPTGYQETQYF

V gene: TRBV10-2
D gene: -
clone size: -
CDR3 length: 14
J gene: TRBJ2-1
CDR3 DNA: TGCGCCAGCTCATCGGCGGGGAGAAGCAATGAGCAGTTCTTC
CDR3 protein: CASSSAGRSNEQFF

V gene: TRBV6-5
D gene: -
clone size: -
CDR3 length: 15
J gene: TRBJ2-1
CDR3 DNA: TGTGCCAGCAGTTACAGTTGGAGTGCCCACAATGAGCAGTTCTTC
CDR3 protein: CASSYSWSAHNEQFF

V gene: TRBV7-2
D gene: -
clone size: many
CDR3 length: 16
J gene: TRBJ2-7
CDR3 DNA: TGTGCCAGCAGCTTAGGGACCTTGGGGCCGGGAGACGAGCAGTACTTC
CDR3 protein: CASSLGTLGPGDEQYF

V gene: TRBV7-2
D gene: -
clone size: many
CDR3 length: 13
J gene: TRBJ2-7
CDR3 DNA: TGTGCCAGCAGCTTCCAACAGGGCTACGAGCAGTACTTC
CDR3 protein: CASSFQQGYEQYF

V gene: TRBV12-3/TRBV12-4
D gene: TRBD1
clone size: many
CDR3 length: 16
J gene: TRBJ1-6
CDR3 DNA: TGTGCCAGCAGTTTAGAGGGGGCAGGGGGCAATTCACCCCTCCACTTT
CDR3 protein: CASSLEGAGGNSPLHF

V gene: TRBV28
D gene: -
clone size: -
CDR3 length: 15
J gene: TRBJ1-2
CDR3 DNA: TGTGCCAGCATGGGGGCCGGGGGCCGGGGATATGGCTACACCTTC
CDR3 protein: CASMGAGGRGYGYTF

V gene: TRBV20-1
D gene: -
clone size: many
CDR3 length: 20
J gene: TRBJ1-3
CDR3 DNA: TGCAGTGCTAGTCTAAAACCTCCGACATTCGGGGCGAGCTCTGGAAACACCATATATTTT
CDR3 protein: CSASLKPPTFGASSGNTIYF

V gene: TRBV4-3
D gene: -
clone size: many
CDR3 length: 16
J gene: TRBJ2-7
CDR3 DNA: TGCGCCAGCAGCCACAGGATATCTCTCCTAGGGGACGAGCAGTACTTC
CDR3 protein: CASSHRISLLGDEQYF

V gene: TRBV4-3
D gene: TRBD1
clone size: few
CDR3 length: 15
J gene: TRBJ1-1
CDR3 DNA: TGCGCCAGCAGCCAAGTGGGGACAGGGGCGACTGAAGCTTTCTTT
CDR3 protein: CASSQVGTGATEAFF

V gene: TRBV4-1
D gene: -
clone size: many
CDR3 length: 14
J gene: TRBJ1-2
CDR3 DNA: TGCGCCAGCAGCCCCCAGGGGTTTAACTATGGCTACACCTTC
CDR3 protein: CASSPQGFNYGYTF

V gene: TRBV7-8
D gene: TRBD2
clone size: many
CDR3 length: 17
J gene: TRBJ2-1
CDR3 DNA: TGTGCCAGCAGCCTGAGGACTAGCGGGGGCCCCGCGGCTGAGCAGTTCTTC
CDR3 protein: CASSLRTSGGPAAEQFF

V gene: TRBV7-2
D gene: TRBD1
clone size: many
CDR3 length: 17
J gene: TRBJ1-3
CDR3 DNA: TGTGCCAGCAGCTTAGAGTACTGGGACAGCGCTGGAAACACCATATATTTT
CDR3 protein: CASSLEYWDSAGNTIYF

V gene: TRBV5-1
D gene: -
clone size: few
CDR3 length: 15
J gene: TRBJ1-2
CDR3 DNA: TGCGCCAGCAGCCCCGCGGCCGGGACCGCAGATGGCTACACCTTC
CDR3 protein: CASSPAAGTADGYTF

V gene: TRBV28
D gene: TRBD1
clone size: -
CDR3 length: 17
J gene: TRBJ1-1
CDR3 DNA: TGTGCCAGCACAGAGCCCGCCCCCACAGGGGTAAACACTGAAGCTTTCTTT
CDR3 protein: CASTEPAPTGVNTEAFF

V gene: TRBV28
D gene: TRBD2
clone size: many
CDR3 length: 15
J gene: TRBJ2-3
CDR3 DNA: TGTGCCAGCAGTCAGACTAGCCCCACCGCAGATACGCAGTATTTT
CDR3 protein: CASSQTSPTADTQYF

V gene: TRBV28
D gene: TRBD2
clone size: many
CDR3 length: 18
J gene: TRBJ2-1
CDR3 DNA: TGTGCCAGCAGTTTAGGATGGGGAAAAGCGGGGGGCCACAATGAGCAGTTCTTC
CDR3 protein: CASSLGWGKAGGHNEQFF

V gene: TRBV4-3
D gene: -
clone size: many
CDR3 length: 14
J gene: TRBJ1-1
CDR3 DNA: TGCGCCAGCAGCCAAGTAGGGGGGCGGGGTGAAGCTTTCTTT
CDR3 protein: CASSQVGGRGEAFF

V gene: TRBV7-2
D gene: -
clone size: many
CDR3 length: 13
J gene: TRBJ1-6
CDR3 DNA: TGTGCCAGCAGCGCCAGGAGGGATTCACCCCTCCACTTT
CDR3 protein: CASSARRDSPLHF

V gene: TRBV12-3/TRBV12-4
D gene: TRBD2
clone size: many
CDR3 length: 15
J gene: TRBJ2-3
CDR3 DNA: TGTGCCAGCAGTTTATTCCAGGGAGGGACAGATACGCAGTATTTT
CDR3 protein: CASSLFQGGTDTQYF

V gene: TRBV3-1
D gene: -
clone size: few
CDR3 length: 14
J gene: TRBJ2-1
CDR3 DNA: TGTGCCAGCAGCCCTCAAAACGGGAACAATGAGCAGTTCTTC
CDR3 protein: CASSPQNGNNEQFF